This TCR beta chain came from a study of cytomegalovirus exposure and HLA in healthy donors. Study results and limitations: According to reports, the classifier identified cytomegalovirus status with high specificity and sensitivity. The dataset shows that most TCR sequences were rare, while some public TCRs occurred in many donors. Researchers reported in a later analysis that a missense DCLRE1C variant was tied to TCR beta V- and J-gene trimming. Immune exposure information comprised only CMV serostatus.

This clone was seen a handful of times. The antigen is undetermined. This CDR3 region has 14 residues. The ends were cut back, 0 bases at V and 7 bases at J, with 12 bases in the middle. Germline CDR1 reads MNHEY; CDR2 reads SVGAGI. 13 Jbeta primers and 60 Vbeta primers were used for the PCR. Repertoires were generated with immunoSEQ multiplex PCR, while TCRdb's copy carries only in-frame clones and drops some. The sample includes 55,000 to 80,000 clones, almost 85% seen only once; the top ten take about 1.9%. This receptor was taken from a man between 18 and 29 years old in good health and CMV-seronegative. Sequenced: PBMCs. The chain couples TRBV6-5 to TRBJ2-5; D may be TRBD1 (5 bases). The CDR3: CASSYSGDLGTQYF. DNA for the CDR3: TGTGCCAGCAGTTACTCAGGGGATTTGGGGACCCAGTACTTC.